The rows below give T cell receptor beta chains drawn from one sample of a study of human T cells and chemical hapten exposure. TCRdb processed the RACE reads anew with MiXCR; each CDR3 protein has one entry. The data hold roughly 38,000 distinct CDR3 sequences, with just under 4% observed a single time. The material sequenced was whole blood, taken in connection with sensitization to the hapten diphenylcyclopropenone (DPC). These receptors were taken from a man between 45 and 60 years old with alopecia areata. Some clones in this sample may be carry-over from other donors' samples. Each CDR3 is given with its conserved first and last residue. The order of the fields is J gene, D gene, clone size, V gene, CDR3 protein, CDR3 DNA. The D gene is left open where the match is weak. For some rows the clone size is stated as once, few or many, or as a class when expanded; others skip it.

J: TRBJ1-2; D: NA; size: NA; V: TRBV12-3/TRBV12-4; CDR3: CASSYDRSLGYTF; DNA: TGTGCCAGCAGTTACGACAGGTCCCTAGGCTACACCTTC
J: TRBJ1-1; D: NA; size: many; V: TRBV18; CDR3: CASSQNRESKGTEAFF; DNA: TGTGCCAGCTCGCAGAACAGGGAAAGTAAAGGGACTGAAGCTTTCTTT
J: TRBJ1-1; D: TRBD1; size: many; V: TRBV30; CDR3: CAGGQVGTEAFF; DNA: TGTGCCGGGGGACAGGTGGGCACTGAAGCTTTCTTT
J: TRBJ2-3; D: TRBD1; size: many; V: TRBV4-1; CDR3: CASSQDQGVGGTDTQYF; DNA: TGCGCCAGCAGCCAAGATCAGGGGGTGGGTGGCACAGATACGCAGTATTTT
J: TRBJ2-5; D: TRBD2; size: many; V: TRBV10-2; CDR3: CASTHGSGMVETQYF; DNA: TGCGCCAGCACCCATGGTAGCGGGATGGTAGAGACCCAGTACTTC
J: TRBJ1-5; D: TRBD1; size: many; V: TRBV30; CDR3: CAWAAGGRQPQHF; DNA: TGTGCCTGGGCGGCAGGGGGCCGTCAGCCCCAGCATTTT
J: TRBJ2-2; D: NA; size: many; V: TRBV12-3/TRBV12-4; CDR3: CASSLGLAGTGELFF; DNA: TGTGCCAGCAGTTTAGGGTTGGCGGGCACCGGGGAGCTGTTTTTT
J: TRBJ2-3; D: TRBD2; size: medium-sized; V: TRBV20-1; CDR3: CSARDSSGSSDTQYF; DNA: TGCAGTGCTAGAGATTCTAGCGGTAGCTCCGATACGCAGTATTTT
J: TRBJ1-5; D: NA; size: NA; V: TRBV2; CDR3: CASSALDQPQHF; DNA: TGTGCCAGCAGTGCTCTAGATCAGCCCCAGCATTTT
J: TRBJ2-4; D: TRBD2; size: few; V: TRBV20-1; CDR3: CSASLGGSGNIQYF; DNA: TGCAGTGCTTCCCTCGGGGGGTCAGGGAACATTCAGTACTTC
J: TRBJ1-2; D: TRBD1; size: many; V: TRBV18; CDR3: CASSPTGDYGYTF; DNA: TGTGCCAGCTCACCTACAGGGGACTATGGCTACACCTTC
J: TRBJ1-1; D: NA; size: many; V: TRBV6-6; CDR3: CAIGRGDTEAFF; DNA: TGTGCCATCGGCAGGGGTGACACTGAAGCTTTCTTT
J: TRBJ2-3; D: NA; size: many; V: TRBV5-1; CDR3: CASSPTDSSTDTQYF; DNA: TGCGCCAGCAGCCCAACGGACAGCAGCACAGATACGCAGTATTTT
J: TRBJ2-6; D: TRBD1; size: NA; V: TRBV28; CDR3: CASSPQGAGGANVLTF; DNA: TGTGCCAGCAGCCCGCAGGGGGCGGGTGGGGCCAACGTCCTGACTTTC
J: TRBJ2-2; D: NA; size: many; V: TRBV29-1; CDR3: CSVRQVSNTGELFF; DNA: TGCAGCGTGAGACAGGTTTCGAACACCGGGGAGCTGTTTTTT
J: TRBJ1-1; D: NA; size: many; V: TRBV10-1; CDR3: CASSETPGAEAFF; DNA: TGCGCCAGCAGTGAGACGCCAGGGGCTGAAGCTTTCTTT
J: TRBJ2-5; D: NA; size: many; V: TRBV10-3; CDR3: CAISESKTREWVETQYF; DNA: TGTGCCATCAGTGAGTCGAAGACACGGGAGTGGGTGGAGACCCAGTACTTC